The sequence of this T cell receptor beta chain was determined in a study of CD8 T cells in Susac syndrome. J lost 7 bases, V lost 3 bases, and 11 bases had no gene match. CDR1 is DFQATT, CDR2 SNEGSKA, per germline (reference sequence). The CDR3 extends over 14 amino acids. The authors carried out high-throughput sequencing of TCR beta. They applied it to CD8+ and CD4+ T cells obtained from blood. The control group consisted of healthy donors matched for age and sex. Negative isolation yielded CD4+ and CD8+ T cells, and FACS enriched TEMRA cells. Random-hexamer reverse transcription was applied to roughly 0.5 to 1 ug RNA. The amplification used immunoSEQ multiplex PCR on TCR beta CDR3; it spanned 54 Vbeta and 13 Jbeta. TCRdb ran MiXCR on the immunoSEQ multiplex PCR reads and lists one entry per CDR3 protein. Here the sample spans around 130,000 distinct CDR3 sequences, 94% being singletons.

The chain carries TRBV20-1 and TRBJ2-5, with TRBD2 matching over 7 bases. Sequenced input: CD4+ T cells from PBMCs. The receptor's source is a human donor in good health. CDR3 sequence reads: CSASSKAGTRTQYF. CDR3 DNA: TGCAGTGCTAGTTCGAAAGCGGGGACCAGGACCCAGTACTTC.